The T cell receptor (beta chain) under discussion was sequenced for a study of glioma-infiltrating T cells after dendritic cell vaccination. Trimming left V 3 bases short and J 3 bases short, with 10 bases between. Germline V gene lookup returns CDR1 SGHRS and CDR2 YFSETQ. The CDR3 runs to 14 residues. Some clones are missing from TCRdb's copy, which holds only in-frame ones; the method was immunoSEQ multiplex PCR. The repertoire holds more than 95,000 clones, with 75% to 85% as singletons. The sequences come from blood, collected before dendritic cell vaccination. The sequence was obtained from a human donor with glioblastoma. This chain links TRBV5-1 with TRBJ1-5; TRBD1 is a possible D gene (5 bases). CDR3 nucleotides: TGCGCCAGCAGCTCCGGACAAGTCAATCAGCCCCAGCATTTT. Its protein is CASSSGQVNQPQHF.